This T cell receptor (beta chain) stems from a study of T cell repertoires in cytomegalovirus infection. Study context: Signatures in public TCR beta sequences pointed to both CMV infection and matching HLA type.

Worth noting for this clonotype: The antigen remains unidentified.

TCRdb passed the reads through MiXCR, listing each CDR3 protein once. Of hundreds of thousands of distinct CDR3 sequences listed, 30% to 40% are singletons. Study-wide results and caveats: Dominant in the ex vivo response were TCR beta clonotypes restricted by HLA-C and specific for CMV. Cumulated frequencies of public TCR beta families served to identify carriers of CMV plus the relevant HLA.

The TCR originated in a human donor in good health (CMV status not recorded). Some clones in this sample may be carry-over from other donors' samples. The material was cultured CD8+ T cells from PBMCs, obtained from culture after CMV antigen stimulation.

CDR3 sequence: CASSPGLAGAETQYF. The CDR3, as DNA: TGTGCCAGCAGCCCTGGACTAGCGGGGGCTGAGACCCAGTACTTC. The chain links TRBV11-1 to TRBJ2-5; TRBD2 matches at 13 bases. This CDR3 spans 15 amino acids. The V and J ends lost 5 bases and 5 bases, in that order; junction bases with no gene match: 5. From germline, CDR1 is SGHAT and CDR2 FQDESV (reference sequence).